The rows below give T cell receptor beta chains drawn from one sample of a study of PD-1 blockade in classical Hodgkin lymphoma. Clones were sequenced by immunoSEQ multiplex PCR, and TCRdb holds only the in-frame ones, with some missing. The sample records about 110,000 clones, about 88% being singletons. Sequencing was performed on peripheral blood mononuclear cells (PBMCs), taken before the second cycle of nivolumab. These receptor sequences come from a human donor with classical Hodgkin lymphoma. Both conserved end residues are part of each CDR3. The order of the fields is J gene, D gene, clone size, V gene, CDR3 DNA, CDR3 protein. D genes are given only for firm matches. Clone size is not always given. Where it is, it says once, few, many or a class for expanded clones.

TRBJ1-3 | TRBD1 | NA | TRBV4-1 | TGCGCCAGCAGCCAAGGGAGGGGGCCGTCTGGAAACACCATATATTTT | CASSQGRGPSGNTIYF
TRBJ2-5 | NA | NA | TRBV19 | TGTGCCAGTAGTATAGGAGACAGTTCCCGAGAGACCCAGTACTTC | CASSIGDSSRETQYF
TRBJ1-4 | TRBD1 | NA | TRBV18 | TGTGCCAGCTCACCCCGACAGGGCAGGGGGACTAATGAAAAACTGTTTTTT | CASSPRQGRGTNEKLFF
TRBJ2-6 | TRBD1 | NA | TRBV27 | TGTGCCAGCAGTAAAGCGACAGGGGGCTACTCTGGGGCCAACGTCCTGACTTTC | CASSKATGGYSGANVLTF
TRBJ1-1 | NA | NA | TRBV7-9 | TGTGCCAGCAGCCTAAACCCACGGGGCGGCACTGAAGCTTTCTTT | CASSLNPRGGTEAFF
TRBJ2-7 | NA | NA | TRBV6-6 | TGTGCCAGCAGTTACACCCCCCGGGCCCGGCAGCAGTACTTC | CASSYTPRARQQYF
TRBJ2-3 | TRBD2 | NA | TRBV7-7 | TGTGCCAGCAGCCTTCTAGCGGGAGGGCCGTCAGATACGCAGTATTTT | CASSLLAGGPSDTQYF
TRBJ1-2 | NA | NA | TRBV5-1 | TGCGCCAGCAGCTTGGGTGGCGGCGGCTACACCTTC | CASSLGGGGYTF
TRBJ1-5 | TRBD1 | NA | TRBV5-6 | TGTGCCAGCAGCTTGCGGGACAGAGGTCAGCCCCAGCATTTT | CASSLRDRGQPQHF
TRBJ2-1 | NA | NA | TRBV2 | TGTGCCAGCAGTGGGGAGATGAGGAGCGCGAGGTCCTACAATGAGCAGTTCTTC | CASSGEMRSARSYNEQFF
TRBJ1-2 | NA | once | TRBV6-1 | TGTGCCAATAAGACCGGGACCATGATTGGCTACACCTTC | CANKTGTMIGYTF
TRBJ1-5 | NA | NA | TRBV7-2 | TGTGCCAGCAGCTCATTTGGGATGGGAGGCAATCAGCCCCAGCATTTT | CASSSFGMGGNQPQHF
TRBJ1-1 | TRBD1 | NA | TRBV19 | TGTGCCAGTAGTAGGGGACAGATGAACACTGAAGCTTTCTTT | CASSRGQMNTEAFF
TRBJ2-7 | NA | NA | TRBV18 | TGTGCCAGCTCACAGGCAGGGACCTACGAGCAGTACTTC | CASSQAGTYEQYF
TRBJ2-3 | TRBD2 | NA | TRBV7-9 | TGTGCCAGCAGCCCTCGACTAGCCACAGATACGCAGTATTTT | CASSPRLATDTQYF
TRBJ1-4 | TRBD1 | NA | TRBV19 | TGTGCCAGTAGTATAGTCCAGGGGGCTCATCGGGCTGAAAAACTGTTTTTT | CASSIVQGAHRAEKLFF
TRBJ1-1 | NA | NA | TRBV6-5 | TGTGCCAGCAGTTACTCGATAAGTTTGATGAACACTGAAGCTTTCTTT | CASSYSISLMNTEAFF
TRBJ2-3 | NA | NA | TRBV28 | TGTGCCAGCAGTTTTTCTTTTCAGGGAAGCACAGATACGCAGTATTTT | CASSFSFQGSTDTQYF
TRBJ1-2 | NA | NA | TRBV4-1 | TGCGCCAGCAGCCAGGAGGACAGCCGGAACTATGGCTACACCTTC | CASSQEDSRNYGYTF
TRBJ1-4 | NA | NA | TRBV6-5 | TGTGCCAGCAGTTACCGGACAGCACCTCTTGTGAAACTGTTTTTT | CASSYRTAPLVKLFF
TRBJ2-5 | NA | NA | TRBV10-1 | TGCGCCAGCAGTGAGACAGGGTTGGAGACCCAGTACTTC | CASSETGLETQYF
TRBJ2-7 | NA | NA | TRBV11-2 | TGTGCCAGCAGCCTCGGGACTCCTAGCACCTACGAGCAGTACTTC | CASSLGTPSTYEQYF
TRBJ1-3 | NA | once | TRBV11-2 | TGTGCCAGCAGCTTAGACAGTCCTTCTGGAAACACCATATATTTT | CASSLDSPSGNTIYF
TRBJ1-5 | NA | NA | TRBV5-1 | TGCGCCAGCAGCCAAGACAGCCTCAATCAGCCCCAGCATTTT | CASSQDSLNQPQHF
TRBJ2-1 | TRBD2 | NA | TRBV6-4 | TGTGCCAGCAGTGAGAAGGGGAGCGGGAGCGGCCACAATGAGCAGTTCTTC | CASSEKGSGSGHNEQFF
TRBJ2-2 | NA | NA | TRBV18 | TGTGCCAGCTCACCACTGCTAGGCAGTACCTCCACCGGGGAGCTGTTTTTT | CASSPLLGSTSTGELFF
TRBJ1-1 | NA | NA | TRBV7-9 | TGTGCCAGCAGCTTAGACCTCCGGGCCCCTGAAGCTTTCTTT | CASSLDLRAPEAFF
TRBJ1-1 | TRBD1 | NA | TRBV4-1 | TGCGCCAGCAGCCAAGGAGGGGGCGGGGACACTGAAGCTTTCTTT | CASSQGGGGDTEAFF
TRBJ2-1 | NA | NA | TRBV7-9 | TGTGCCAGCAGCCGAAGGGGAGTCGCCTACAATGAGCAGTTCTTC | CASSRRGVAYNEQFF
TRBJ2-1 | NA | NA | TRBV5-1 | TGCGCCAGCAGCAGTATGCCGGGTCCGCCCAATGAGCAGTTCTTC | CASSSMPGPPNEQFF
TRBJ1-1 | NA | NA | TRBV19 | TGTGCCAGTAGTACACTCCTACCGGGGGACTTGGGAACTGAAGCTTTCTTT | CASSTLLPGDLGTEAFF